This entry concerns a single T cell receptor (beta chain). Clones were sequenced by immunoSEQ multiplex PCR, and TCRdb holds only the in-frame ones, with some missing. The table includes 400,000 to 500,000 clones, about 88% detected once. Clinical history as reported by participants underpinned cohort assignment. This entry belongs to a study of blood T cell repertoires in COVID-19. Turning to the study itself: From T cells, B-cell-depleted T cells, or PBMCs came the material, which was cDNA or gDNA.

Germline V CDR1 and CDR2: SGHAT, FQNNGV. J lost 8 bases, V lost 6 bases, and 5 bases had no gene match. The CDR3 sequence is 14 residues long. The V gene is TRBV11-2, the J gene TRBJ2-4; 12 bases match TRBD2. The sample comprised PBMCs or T cells enriched from blood (not recorded which). This TCR was sampled from a young woman who had been exposed to COVID-19. DNA for the CDR3: TGTGCCAGCAGATTGACTAGCGGGAGTGACATTCAGTACTTC. This gives the protein CASRLTSGSDIQYF.